These T cell receptor beta chains were read from a single sample in a study of T cell responses to AZD1222 COVID-19 vaccine. Here immunoSEQ multiplex PCR was the method, and the copy in TCRdb shows in-frame clones only, minus some. This sample has 90,000 to 95,000 clones; about nine tenths occur once, and the top ten carry roughly a tenth. The sample was peripheral blood, taken on day 0 of AZD1222 vaccination. Source of these receptors: an adult in good health. Both conserved end residues are part of each CDR3. The order of the fields is CDR3 length, D gene, V gene, clone size, J gene, CDR3 protein, CDR3 DNA. The D gene is left open where the match is weak. Clone size is not always given. Where it is, it says once, few, many or a class for expanded clones.

len: 15
d_gene: -
v_gene: TRBV6-5
abundance: -
j_gene: TRBJ1-5
CDR3aa: CASSYAAGSNQPQHF
CDR3nt: TGTGCCAGCAGTTACGCGGCAGGAAGCAATCAGCCCCAGCATTTT

len: 14
d_gene: TRBD1
v_gene: TRBV28
abundance: -
j_gene: TRBJ2-5
CDR3aa: CASSPTGGGETQYF
CDR3nt: TGTGCCAGCAGCCCGACAGGGGGCGGCGAGACCCAGTACTTC

len: 19
d_gene: TRBD2
v_gene: TRBV14
abundance: -
j_gene: TRBJ2-2
CDR3aa: CASSRSGLAGRADTGELFF
CDR3nt: TGTGCCAGCAGCCGGTCGGGACTAGCGGGACGGGCGGACACCGGGGAGCTGTTTTTT

len: 16
d_gene: -
v_gene: TRBV29-1
abundance: -
j_gene: TRBJ2-2
CDR3aa: CSVEIGQSGPAGELFF
CDR3nt: TGCAGCGTTGAGATTGGTCAGTCCGGACCGGCCGGGGAGCTGTTTTTT

len: 15
d_gene: TRBD2
v_gene: TRBV28
abundance: -
j_gene: TRBJ2-7
CDR3aa: CASSGTSGSSYEQYF
CDR3nt: TGTGCCAGCAGTGGGACTAGCGGGAGCTCCTACGAGCAGTACTTC

len: 14
d_gene: TRBD1
v_gene: TRBV5-1
abundance: -
j_gene: TRBJ1-5
CDR3aa: CASSLEGTDQPQHF
CDR3nt: TGCGCCAGCAGCTTGGAAGGGACAGATCAGCCCCAGCATTTT

len: 14
d_gene: -
v_gene: TRBV5-1
abundance: -
j_gene: TRBJ2-7
CDR3aa: CASSMGGGTYEQYF
CDR3nt: TGCGCCAGCAGCATGGGGGGCGGGACCTACGAGCAGTACTTC

len: 15
d_gene: TRBD1
v_gene: TRBV7-9
abundance: few
j_gene: TRBJ2-1
CDR3aa: CASSSQGAIYNEQFF
CDR3nt: TGTGCCAGCAGTTCACAGGGGGCCATTTACAATGAGCAGTTCTTC

len: 16
d_gene: TRBD1
v_gene: TRBV6-5
abundance: -
j_gene: TRBJ1-4
CDR3aa: CASSYSRDRTNEKLFF
CDR3nt: TGTGCCAGCAGTTACAGCCGGGACAGGACTAATGAAAAACTGTTTTTT

len: 15
d_gene: TRBD1
v_gene: TRBV19
abundance: -
j_gene: TRBJ2-7
CDR3aa: CASSPPGQGLYEQYF
CDR3nt: TGTGCCAGTAGTCCTCCGGGACAGGGCCTCTACGAGCAGTACTTC

len: 15
d_gene: TRBD1
v_gene: TRBV7-2
abundance: -
j_gene: TRBJ1-1
CDR3aa: CASSLQGAGSTEAFF
CDR3nt: TGTGCCAGCAGCTTACAGGGGGCAGGAAGCACTGAAGCTTTCTTT

len: 14
d_gene: -
v_gene: TRBV11-2
abundance: -
j_gene: TRBJ1-4
CDR3aa: CASSPKVTNEKLFF
CDR3nt: TGTGCCAGCAGCCCCAAAGTAACTAATGAAAAACTGTTTTTT

len: 15
d_gene: TRBD1
v_gene: TRBV19
abundance: -
j_gene: TRBJ1-1
CDR3aa: CASSTGTGYSTEAFF
CDR3nt: TGTGCCAGTAGTACCGGGACAGGGTATTCCACTGAAGCTTTCTTT

len: 15
d_gene: -
v_gene: TRBV28
abundance: -
j_gene: TRBJ2-7
CDR3aa: CASSLVAGPSYEQYF
CDR3nt: TGTGCCAGCAGTTTGGTGGCAGGGCCCTCCTACGAGCAGTACTTC

len: 14
d_gene: -
v_gene: TRBV7-9
abundance: once
j_gene: TRBJ2-3
CDR3aa: CASSTQQSTDTQYF
CDR3nt: TGTGCCAGCAGCACCCAACAGAGCACAGATACGCAGTATTTT

len: 14
d_gene: -
v_gene: TRBV11-1
abundance: -
j_gene: TRBJ2-2
CDR3aa: CASSGRHLTGELFF
CDR3nt: TGTGCCAGCAGCGGACGTCACTTGACCGGGGAGCTGTTTTTT

len: 15
d_gene: -
v_gene: TRBV9
abundance: -
j_gene: TRBJ2-7
CDR3aa: CASSATGGPTYEQYF
CDR3nt: TGTGCCAGCAGCGCAACGGGCGGCCCGACCTACGAGCAGTACTTC

len: 14
d_gene: -
v_gene: TRBV6-5
abundance: -
j_gene: TRBJ2-3
CDR3aa: CASRGDWSTDTQYF
CDR3nt: TGTGCCAGCAGGGGGGACTGGAGCACAGATACGCAGTATTTT

len: 17
d_gene: -
v_gene: TRBV3-1/TRBV3-2
abundance: -
j_gene: TRBJ2-6
CDR3aa: CASSPSKTGSGANVLTF
CDR3nt: TGTGCCAGCAGCCCGTCAAAAACCGGCTCTGGGGCCAACGTCCTGACTTTC

len: 16
d_gene: -
v_gene: TRBV3-1/TRBV3-2
abundance: -
j_gene: TRBJ1-4
CDR3aa: CASSQSEVKANEKLFF
CDR3nt: TGTGCCAGCAGCCAATCCGAAGTGAAGGCTAATGAAAAACTGTTTTTT

len: 15
d_gene: TRBD2
v_gene: TRBV7-2
abundance: -
j_gene: TRBJ2-7
CDR3aa: CASSLFSGRDYEQYF
CDR3nt: TGTGCCAGCAGCTTATTTAGCGGGAGGGACTACGAGCAGTACTTC

len: 13
d_gene: -
v_gene: TRBV6-5
abundance: -
j_gene: TRBJ2-3
CDR3aa: CASSYPGADTQYF
CDR3nt: TGTGCCAGCAGTTACCCAGGTGCAGATACGCAGTATTTT

len: 15
d_gene: -
v_gene: TRBV19
abundance: once
j_gene: TRBJ1-4
CDR3aa: CASRPLGGQYEKLFF
CDR3nt: TGTGCCAGTAGGCCCTTGGGGGGGCAGTATGAAAAACTGTTTTTT

len: 16
d_gene: TRBD1
v_gene: TRBV19
abundance: -
j_gene: TRBJ1-5
CDR3aa: CASSIGGGQGAEPQHF
CDR3nt: TGTGCCAGTAGTATCGGCGGAGGACAGGGGGCAGAGCCCCAGCATTTT

len: 17
d_gene: TRBD2
v_gene: TRBV5-1
abundance: once
j_gene: TRBJ2-1
CDR3aa: CASSLARLAGGPNEQFF
CDR3nt: TGCGCCAGCAGCTTGGCGAGACTAGCGGGGGGGCCGAATGAGCAGTTCTTC

len: 16
d_gene: TRBD1
v_gene: TRBV7-9
abundance: -
j_gene: TRBJ1-1
CDR3aa: CASSPLAAGGHTEAFF
CDR3nt: TGTGCCAGCAGCCCATTGGCGGCAGGGGGACACACTGAAGCTTTCTTT

len: 16
d_gene: TRBD2
v_gene: TRBV27
abundance: -
j_gene: TRBJ2-3
CDR3aa: CASSSPSSGSWDTQYF
CDR3nt: TGTGCCAGCAGTTCTCCCTCTAGCGGGAGTTGGGATACGCAGTATTTT

len: 17
d_gene: TRBD2
v_gene: TRBV7-9
abundance: once
j_gene: TRBJ2-1
CDR3aa: CASSSGLAGPLGFEQFF
CDR3nt: TGTGCCAGCAGCAGTGGACTAGCGGGGCCCTTGGGTTTTGAGCAGTTCTTC

len: 17
d_gene: -
v_gene: TRBV7-3
abundance: -
j_gene: TRBJ1-3
CDR3aa: CASSFSGSQISGNTIYF
CDR3nt: TGTGCCAGCAGCTTTTCGGGGTCCCAGATCTCTGGAAACACCATATATTTT

len: 16
d_gene: -
v_gene: TRBV4-1
abundance: -
j_gene: TRBJ2-2
CDR3aa: CASSLGYGVNTGELFF
CDR3nt: TGCGCCAGCAGCTTGGGGTATGGAGTTAACACCGGGGAGCTGTTTTTT

len: 14
d_gene: -
v_gene: TRBV29-1
abundance: -
j_gene: TRBJ2-2
CDR3aa: CSAGPTQGAGELFF
CDR3nt: TGCAGCGCCGGACCAACCCAGGGAGCCGGGGAGCTGTTTTTT

len: 12
d_gene: -
v_gene: TRBV3-1/TRBV3-2
abundance: once
j_gene: TRBJ2-2
CDR3aa: CASRGDTGELFF
CDR3nt: TGTGCCAGCCGGGGAGACACCGGGGAGCTGTTTTTT

len: 17
d_gene: TRBD1
v_gene: TRBV7-2
abundance: -
j_gene: TRBJ2-4
CDR3aa: CASSPTGTGRYKNIQYF
CDR3nt: TGTGCCAGCAGCCCGACAGGGACAGGGAGATACAAAAACATTCAGTACTTC

len: 14
d_gene: -
v_gene: TRBV7-8
abundance: -
j_gene: TRBJ1-1
CDR3aa: CASSSQLGGFEAFF
CDR3nt: TGTGCCAGCAGCTCACAACTTGGGGGATTCGAAGCTTTCTTT

len: 18
d_gene: TRBD1
v_gene: TRBV28
abundance: -
j_gene: TRBJ2-2
CDR3aa: CASTAGGFAIANTGELFF
CDR3nt: TGTGCCAGCACGGCAGGGGGATTTGCCATCGCGAACACCGGGGAGCTGTTTTTT

len: 16
d_gene: -
v_gene: TRBV5-5
abundance: -
j_gene: TRBJ1-2
CDR3aa: CASSLGGTSSNYGYTF
CDR3nt: TGTGCCAGCAGCTTGGGGGGGACAAGCTCTAACTATGGCTACACCTTC